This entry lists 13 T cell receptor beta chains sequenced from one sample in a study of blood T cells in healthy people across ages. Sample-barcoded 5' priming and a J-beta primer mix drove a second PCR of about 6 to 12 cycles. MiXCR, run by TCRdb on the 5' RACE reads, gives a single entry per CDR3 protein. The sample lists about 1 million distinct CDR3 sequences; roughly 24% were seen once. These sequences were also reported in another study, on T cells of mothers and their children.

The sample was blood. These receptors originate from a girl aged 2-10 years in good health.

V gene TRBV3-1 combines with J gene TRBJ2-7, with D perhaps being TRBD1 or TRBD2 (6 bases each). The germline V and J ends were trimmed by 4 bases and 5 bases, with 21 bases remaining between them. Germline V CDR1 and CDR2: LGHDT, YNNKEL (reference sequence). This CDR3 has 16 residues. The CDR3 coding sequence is TGTGCCAGCAGCCGCAGGGAGGCTGGAGGGGGAGACGAGCAGTACTTC. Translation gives CASSRREAGGGDEQYF.

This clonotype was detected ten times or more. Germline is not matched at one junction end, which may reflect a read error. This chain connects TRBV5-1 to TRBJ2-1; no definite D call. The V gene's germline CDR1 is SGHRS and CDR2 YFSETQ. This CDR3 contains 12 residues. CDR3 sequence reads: CASSSAYNEQFF. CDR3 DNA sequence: TGTGCCAGCAGTTCGGCCTACAATGAGCAGTTCTTC.

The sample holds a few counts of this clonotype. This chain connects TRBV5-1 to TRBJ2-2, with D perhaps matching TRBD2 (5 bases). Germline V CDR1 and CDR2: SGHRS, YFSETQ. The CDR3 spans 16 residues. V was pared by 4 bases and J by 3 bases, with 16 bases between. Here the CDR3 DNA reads TGCGCCAGCAGCCCGGAGTGGGAGCCGGACACCGGGGAGCTGTTTTTT. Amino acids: CASSPEWEPDTGELFF.

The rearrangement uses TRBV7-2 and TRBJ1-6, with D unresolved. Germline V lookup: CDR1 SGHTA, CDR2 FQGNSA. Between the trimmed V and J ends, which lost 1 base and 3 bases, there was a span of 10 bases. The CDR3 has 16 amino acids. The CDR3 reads CASSLVAGDYNSPLHF. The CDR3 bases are TGTGCCAGCAGCTTAGTCGCCGGGGACTATAATTCACCCCTCCACTTT.

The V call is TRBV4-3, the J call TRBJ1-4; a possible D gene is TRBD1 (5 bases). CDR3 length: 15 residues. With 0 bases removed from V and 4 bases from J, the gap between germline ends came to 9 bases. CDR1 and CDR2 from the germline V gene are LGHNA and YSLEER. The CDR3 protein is CASSQDRGFNEKLFF. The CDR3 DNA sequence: TGCGCCAGCAGCCAAGATCGGGGGTTTAATGAAAAACTGTTTTTT.

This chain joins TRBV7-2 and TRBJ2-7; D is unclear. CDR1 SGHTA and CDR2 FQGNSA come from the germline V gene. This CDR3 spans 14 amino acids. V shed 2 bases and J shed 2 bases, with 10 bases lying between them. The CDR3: CASSLSPEPYEQYF. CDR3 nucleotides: TGTGCCAGCAGCTTATCTCCAGAGCCCTACGAGCAGTACTTC. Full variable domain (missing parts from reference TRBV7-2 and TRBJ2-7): GAGVSQSPSNKVTEKGKDVELRCDPISGHTALYWYRQSLGQGLEFLIYFQGNSAPDKSGLPSDRFSAERTGGSVSTLTIQRTQQEDSAVYLCASSLSPEPYEQYFGPGTRLTVT.

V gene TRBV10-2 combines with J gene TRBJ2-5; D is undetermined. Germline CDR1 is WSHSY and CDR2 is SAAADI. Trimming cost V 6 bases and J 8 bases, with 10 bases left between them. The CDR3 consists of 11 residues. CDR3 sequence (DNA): TGCGCCAGCAGGGAGCTCACCACCCAGTACTTC. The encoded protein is CASRELTTQYF.

For the CDR3, the DNA is TGTGCCAGCTCGCTACCCGGGACAGAAAGTCGGGAGCAGTACTTC. Translating gives CASSLPGTESREQYF. The chain joins TRBV18 to TRBJ2-7; 7 bases fit TRBD1. The V and J ends lost 6 bases and 7 bases, in that order; junction bases with no gene match: 15. This CDR3 is 15 amino acids long. The germline V gene encodes CDR1 KGHSH and CDR2 LQKENI.

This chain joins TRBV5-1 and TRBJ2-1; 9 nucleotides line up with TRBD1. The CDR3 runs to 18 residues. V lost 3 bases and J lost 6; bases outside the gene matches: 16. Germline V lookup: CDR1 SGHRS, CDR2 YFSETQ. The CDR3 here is CASSSPGQGGGLINEQFF. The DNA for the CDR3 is TGCGCCAGCAGCTCGCCGGGACAGGGAGGAGGGCTAATCAATGAGCAGTTCTTC.

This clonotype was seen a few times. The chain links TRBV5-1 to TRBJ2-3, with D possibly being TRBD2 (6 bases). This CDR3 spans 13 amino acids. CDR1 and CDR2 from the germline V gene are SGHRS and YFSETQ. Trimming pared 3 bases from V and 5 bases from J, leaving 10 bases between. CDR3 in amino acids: CASSWGTQDTQYF. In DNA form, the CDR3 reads TGCGCCAGCAGCTGGGGGACTCAAGATACGCAGTATTTT.

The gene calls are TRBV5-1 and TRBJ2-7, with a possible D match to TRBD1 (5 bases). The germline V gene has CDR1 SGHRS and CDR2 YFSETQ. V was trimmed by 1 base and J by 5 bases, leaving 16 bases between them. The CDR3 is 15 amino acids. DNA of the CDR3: TGCGCCAGCAGCTTGTGGGCGCAACCCAGGGACGAGCAGTACTTC. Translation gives CASSLWAQPRDEQYF. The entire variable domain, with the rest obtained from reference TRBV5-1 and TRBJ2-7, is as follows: KAGVTQTPRYLIKTRGQQVTLSCSPISGHRSVSWYQQTPGQGLQFLFEYFSETQRNKGNFPGRFSGRQFSNSRSEMNVSTLELGDSALYLCASSLWAQPRDEQYFGPGTRLTVT.

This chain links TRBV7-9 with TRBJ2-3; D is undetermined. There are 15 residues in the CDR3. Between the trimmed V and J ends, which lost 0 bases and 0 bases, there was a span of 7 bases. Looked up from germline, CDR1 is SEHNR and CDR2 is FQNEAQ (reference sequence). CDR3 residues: CASSLAVGSTDTQYF. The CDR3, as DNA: TGTGCCAGCAGCTTAGCGGTGGGAAGCACAGATACGCAGTATTTT.

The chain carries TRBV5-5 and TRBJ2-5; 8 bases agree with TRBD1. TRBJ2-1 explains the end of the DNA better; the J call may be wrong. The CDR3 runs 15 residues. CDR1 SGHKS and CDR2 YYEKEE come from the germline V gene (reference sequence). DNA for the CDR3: TGTGCCAGCAGCTATCAGGGGGCGCCGGTTAATGAGCAGTTCTTC. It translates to CASSYQGAPVNEQFF.